This T cell receptor beta chain was documented in a study of shared clonotypes between healthy human individuals. Sequenced by immunoSEQ multiplex PCR; TCRdb stores in-frame clones only, minus some. The sample shows under 750,000 clones, 55% to 80% of them seen only once. V was pared by 8 bases and J by 3 bases, with 20 bases between. Looked up from germline, CDR1 is SGHRS and CDR2 is YFSETQ. The CDR3 has 15 amino acids. The sequence was obtained from a woman in her 30s in good health. This chain links TRBV5-1 with TRBJ1-1; D is unresolved. The sample was memory CD4+ T cells sorted from blood. As to subset: CD45RA-negative fraction. The CDR3 reads CASSAMGLADTEAFF. The CDR3 nucleotides read TGCGCCAGTTCCGCGATGGGCCTCGCAGACACTGAAGCTTTCTTT.